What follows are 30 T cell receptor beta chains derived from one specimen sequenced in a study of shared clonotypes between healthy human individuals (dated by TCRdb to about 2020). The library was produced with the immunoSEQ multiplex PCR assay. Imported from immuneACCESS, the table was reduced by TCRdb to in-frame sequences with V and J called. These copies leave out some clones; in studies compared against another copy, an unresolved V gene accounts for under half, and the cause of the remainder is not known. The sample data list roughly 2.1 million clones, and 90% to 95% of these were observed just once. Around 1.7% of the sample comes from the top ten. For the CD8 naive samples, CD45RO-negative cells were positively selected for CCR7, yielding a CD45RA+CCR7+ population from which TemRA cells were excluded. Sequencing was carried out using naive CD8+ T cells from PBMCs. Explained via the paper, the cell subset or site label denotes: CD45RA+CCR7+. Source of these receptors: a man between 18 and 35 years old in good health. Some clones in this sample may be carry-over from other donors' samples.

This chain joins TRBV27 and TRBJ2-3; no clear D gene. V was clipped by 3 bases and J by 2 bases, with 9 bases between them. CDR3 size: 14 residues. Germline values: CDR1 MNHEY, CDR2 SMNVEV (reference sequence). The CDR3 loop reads CASSFIGITDTQYF. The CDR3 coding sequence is TGTGCCAGCAGTTTCATAGGTATCACAGATACGCAGTATTTT.

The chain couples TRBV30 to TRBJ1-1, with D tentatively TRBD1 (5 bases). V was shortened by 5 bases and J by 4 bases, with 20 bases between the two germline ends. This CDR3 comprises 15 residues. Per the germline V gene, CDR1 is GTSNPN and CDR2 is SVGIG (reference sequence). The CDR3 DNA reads TGTGCCTGGGGGGACTTGCTGCTAATGGGCACTGAAGCTTTCTTT. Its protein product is CAWGDLLLMGTEAFF.

The CDR3: CAISGLTSGSTSTDTQYF. The CDR3 nucleotides read TGTGCCATCAGTGGATTAACTAGCGGGAGTACTAGCACAGATACGCAGTATTTT. The chain carries TRBV10-3 and TRBJ2-3; 11 bases fit TRBD2. After removal of 4 bases from V and 0 bases from J, the junction contained 9 bases not matched to a gene. Germline V gene sequence: CDR1 ENHRY, CDR2 SYGVKD. CDR3 length: 18 residues.

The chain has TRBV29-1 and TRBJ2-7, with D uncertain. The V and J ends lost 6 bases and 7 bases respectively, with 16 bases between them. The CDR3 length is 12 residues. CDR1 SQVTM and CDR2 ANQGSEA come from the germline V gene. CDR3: CSVRTGPWEQYF. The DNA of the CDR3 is TGCAGCGTCCGAACCGGCCCATGGGAGCAGTACTTC.

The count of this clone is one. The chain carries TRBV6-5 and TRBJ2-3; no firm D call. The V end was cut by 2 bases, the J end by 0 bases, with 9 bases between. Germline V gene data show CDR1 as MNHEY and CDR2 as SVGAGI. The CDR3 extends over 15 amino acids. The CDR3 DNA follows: TGTGCCAGCAGTTACGAAGGTAGCAGCACAGATACGCAGTATTTT. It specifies CASSYEGSSTDTQYF.

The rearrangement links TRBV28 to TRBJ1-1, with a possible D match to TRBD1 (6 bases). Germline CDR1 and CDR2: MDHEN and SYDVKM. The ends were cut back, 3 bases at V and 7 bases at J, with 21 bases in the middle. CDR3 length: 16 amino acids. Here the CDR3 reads CASSFRGRSTNYEAFF. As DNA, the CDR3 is TGTGCCAGCAGTTTCAGGGGCCGCTCGACGAACTATGAAGCTTTCTTT.

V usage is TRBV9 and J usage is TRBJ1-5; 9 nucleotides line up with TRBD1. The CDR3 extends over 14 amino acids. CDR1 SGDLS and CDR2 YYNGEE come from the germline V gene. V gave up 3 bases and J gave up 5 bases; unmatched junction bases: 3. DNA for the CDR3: TGTGCCAGCAGCGCGGGACAGGGAGATCAGCCCCAGCATTTT. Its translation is CASSAGQGDQPQHF.

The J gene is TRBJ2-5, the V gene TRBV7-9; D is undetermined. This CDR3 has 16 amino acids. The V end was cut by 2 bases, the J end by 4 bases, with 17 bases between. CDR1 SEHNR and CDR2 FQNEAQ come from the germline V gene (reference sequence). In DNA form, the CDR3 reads TGTGCCAGCAGCTTACACGACCCAGCCCCGGGAGAGACCCAGTACTTC. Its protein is CASSLHDPAPGETQYF.

CDR3 nucleotide sequence: TGTGCCAGCAGCCCAACAGGGGAATGGGAGACCCAGTACTTC. Its protein product is CASSPTGEWETQYF. The J gene is TRBJ2-5, the V gene TRBV5-4, with TRBD1 identical over 7 bases. Germline V lookup: CDR1 SGHNT, CDR2 YYREEE (reference sequence). The CDR3 runs 14 residues. V shed 4 bases, J shed 5 bases, and the junction held 8 bases outside the gene matches.

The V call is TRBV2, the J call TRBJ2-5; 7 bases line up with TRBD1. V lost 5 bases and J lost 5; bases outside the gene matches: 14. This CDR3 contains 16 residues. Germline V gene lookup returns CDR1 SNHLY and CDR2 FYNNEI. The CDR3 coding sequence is TGTGCCAGCAGTTCCCCGCCCGACAGGGTGGGCGAGACCCAGTACTTC. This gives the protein CASSSPPDRVGETQYF.

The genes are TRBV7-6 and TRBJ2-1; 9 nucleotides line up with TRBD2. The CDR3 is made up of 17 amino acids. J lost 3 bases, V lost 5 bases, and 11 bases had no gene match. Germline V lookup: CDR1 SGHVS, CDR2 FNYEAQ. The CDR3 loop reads CASSLLSGSSSYNEQFF. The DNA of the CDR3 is TGTGCCAGCAGCCTACTTAGCGGGAGTTCCAGCTACAATGAGCAGTTCTTC.

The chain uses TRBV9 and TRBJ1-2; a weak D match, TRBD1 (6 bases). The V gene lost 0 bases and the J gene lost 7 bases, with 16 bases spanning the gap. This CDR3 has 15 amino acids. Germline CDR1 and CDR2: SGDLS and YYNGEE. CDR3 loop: CASSVGGHTLVGYTF. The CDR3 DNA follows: TGTGCCAGCAGCGTAGGGGGGCATACCCTCGTTGGCTACACCTTC.

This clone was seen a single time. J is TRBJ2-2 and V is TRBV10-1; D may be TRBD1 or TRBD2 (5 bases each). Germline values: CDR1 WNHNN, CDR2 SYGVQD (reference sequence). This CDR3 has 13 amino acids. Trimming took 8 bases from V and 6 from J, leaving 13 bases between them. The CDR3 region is CASGDGGAGELFF. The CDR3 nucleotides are TGCGCCAGCGGGGACGGTGGCGCCGGGGAGCTGTTTTTT.

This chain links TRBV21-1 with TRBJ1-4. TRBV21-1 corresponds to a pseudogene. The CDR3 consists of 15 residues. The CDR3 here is CASRGSARTNEKLFF. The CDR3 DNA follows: TGTGCCAGCAGGGGTAGTGCAAGGACTAATGAAAAACTGTTTTTT.

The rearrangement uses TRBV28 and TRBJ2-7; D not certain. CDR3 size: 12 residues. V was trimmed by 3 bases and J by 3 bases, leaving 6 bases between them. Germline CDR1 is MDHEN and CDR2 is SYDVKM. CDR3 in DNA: TGTGCCAGCAGTTTTTTCAACTACGAGCAGTACTTC. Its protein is CASSFFNYEQYF. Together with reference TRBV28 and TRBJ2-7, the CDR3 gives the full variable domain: DVKVTQSSRYLVKRTGEKVFLECVQDMDHENMFWYRQDPGLGLRLIYFSYDVKMKEKGDIPEGYSVSREKKERFSLILESASTNQTSMYLCASSFFNYEQYFGPGTRLTVT.

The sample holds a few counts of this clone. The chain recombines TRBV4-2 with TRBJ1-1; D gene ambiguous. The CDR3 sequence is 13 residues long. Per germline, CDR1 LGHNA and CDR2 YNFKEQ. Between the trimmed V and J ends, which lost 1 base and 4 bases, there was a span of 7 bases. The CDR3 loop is CASSQGTPTEAFF. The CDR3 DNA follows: TGTGCCAGCAGCCAAGGGACGCCCACTGAAGCTTTCTTT.

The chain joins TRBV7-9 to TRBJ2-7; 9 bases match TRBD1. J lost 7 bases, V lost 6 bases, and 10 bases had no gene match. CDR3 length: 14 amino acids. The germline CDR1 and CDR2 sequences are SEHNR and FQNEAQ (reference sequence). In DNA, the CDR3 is TGTGCCAGCAGATCCGGGACAGGGAAGTTAGAGCAGTACTTC. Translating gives CASRSGTGKLEQYF.

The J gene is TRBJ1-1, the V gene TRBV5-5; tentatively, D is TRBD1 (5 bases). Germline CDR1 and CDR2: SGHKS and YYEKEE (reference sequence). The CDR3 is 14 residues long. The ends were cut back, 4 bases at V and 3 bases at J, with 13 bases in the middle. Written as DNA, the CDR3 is TGTGCCAGCAGCGCGGTCATGGGGCACACTGAAGCTTTCTTT. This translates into CASSAVMGHTEAFF.

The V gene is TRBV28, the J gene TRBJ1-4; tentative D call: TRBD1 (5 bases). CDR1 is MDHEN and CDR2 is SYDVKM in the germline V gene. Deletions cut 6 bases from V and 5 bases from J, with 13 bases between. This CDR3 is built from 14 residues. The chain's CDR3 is CASRARGYNEKLFF. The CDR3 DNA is TGTGCCAGCAGGGCGAGGGGCTACAATGAAAAACTGTTTTTT.

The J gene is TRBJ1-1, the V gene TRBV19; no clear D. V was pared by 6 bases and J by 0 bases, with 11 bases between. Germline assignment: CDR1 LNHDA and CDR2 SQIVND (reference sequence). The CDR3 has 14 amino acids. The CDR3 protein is CASSTVTLNTEAFF. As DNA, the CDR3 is TGTGCCAGTAGCACGGTAACCTTGAACACTGAAGCTTTCTTT.

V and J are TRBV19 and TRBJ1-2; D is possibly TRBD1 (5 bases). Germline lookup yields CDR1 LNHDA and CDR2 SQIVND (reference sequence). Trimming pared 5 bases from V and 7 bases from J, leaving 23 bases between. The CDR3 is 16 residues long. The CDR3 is CASSLGGVFKIIGYTF. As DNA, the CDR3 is TGTGCCAGTAGTTTGGGGGGTGTCTTCAAGATCATTGGCTACACCTTC.

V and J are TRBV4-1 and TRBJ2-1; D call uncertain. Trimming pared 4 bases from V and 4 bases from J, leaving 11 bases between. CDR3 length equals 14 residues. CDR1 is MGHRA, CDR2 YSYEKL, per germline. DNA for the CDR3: TGCGCCAGCAGCCCGGCACAGCCGTACAATGAGCAGTTCTTC. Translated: CASSPAQPYNEQFF.

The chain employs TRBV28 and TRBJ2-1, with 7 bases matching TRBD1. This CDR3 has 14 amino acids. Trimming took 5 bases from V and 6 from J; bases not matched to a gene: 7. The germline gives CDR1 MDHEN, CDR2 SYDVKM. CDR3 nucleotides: TGTGCCAGCAGTCCGACAGGGATTCCCAATGAGCAGTTCTTC. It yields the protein CASSPTGIPNEQFF.

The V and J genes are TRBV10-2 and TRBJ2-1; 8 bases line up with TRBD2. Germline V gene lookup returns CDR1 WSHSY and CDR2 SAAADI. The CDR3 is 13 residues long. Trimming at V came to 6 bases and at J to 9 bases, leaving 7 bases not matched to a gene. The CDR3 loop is CASREGLAGEQFF. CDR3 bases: TGCGCCAGCAGAGAGGGCCTAGCGGGTGAGCAGTTCTTC.

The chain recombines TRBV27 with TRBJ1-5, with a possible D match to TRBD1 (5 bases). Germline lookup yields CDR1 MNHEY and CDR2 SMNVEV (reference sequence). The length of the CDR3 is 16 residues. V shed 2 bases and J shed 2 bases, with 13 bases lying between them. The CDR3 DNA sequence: TGTGCCAGCAGTTTAGTGGGGGGGTATGGCAATCAGCCCCAGCATTTT. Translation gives CASSLVGGYGNQPQHF.

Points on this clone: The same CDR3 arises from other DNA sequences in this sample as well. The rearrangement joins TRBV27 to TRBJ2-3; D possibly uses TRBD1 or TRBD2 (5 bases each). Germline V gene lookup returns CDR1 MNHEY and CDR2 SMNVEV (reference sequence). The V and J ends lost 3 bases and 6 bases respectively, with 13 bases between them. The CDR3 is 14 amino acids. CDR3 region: CASSFLGAGDTQYF. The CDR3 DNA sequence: TGTGCCAGCAGTTTTCTCGGGGCAGGGGATACGCAGTATTTT.

The CDR3: CASSSIYEQYF. The DNA for the CDR3 is TGTGCCAGCAGCTCAATCTACGAGCAGTACTTC. The rearrangement joins TRBV12-1 to TRBJ2-7; the DNA was not used to check the table's D call, TRBD1. TRBV12-1 is noted as a pseudogene. The CDR3 is 11 residues long.

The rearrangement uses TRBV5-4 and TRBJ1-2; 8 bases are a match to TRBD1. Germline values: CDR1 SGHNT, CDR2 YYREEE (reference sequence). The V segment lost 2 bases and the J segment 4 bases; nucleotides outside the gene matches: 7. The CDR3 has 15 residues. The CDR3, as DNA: TGTGCCAGCAGCTTAGGACAGGGCAGAGGCTATGGCTACACCTTC. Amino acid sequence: CASSLGQGRGYGYTF.

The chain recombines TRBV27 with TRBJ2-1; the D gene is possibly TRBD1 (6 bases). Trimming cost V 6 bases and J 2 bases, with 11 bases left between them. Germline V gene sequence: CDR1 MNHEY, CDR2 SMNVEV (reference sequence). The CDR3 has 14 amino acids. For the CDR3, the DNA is TGTGCCAGCAGAACCGCAGGGGCCTACAATGAGCAGTTCTTC. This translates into CASRTAGAYNEQFF.

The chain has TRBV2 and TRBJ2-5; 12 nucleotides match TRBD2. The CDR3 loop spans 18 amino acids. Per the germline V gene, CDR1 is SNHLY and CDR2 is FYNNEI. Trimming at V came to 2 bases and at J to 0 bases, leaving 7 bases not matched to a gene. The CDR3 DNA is TGTGCCAGCAGTGAATGGCGACTAGCGGGAGCCAACCAAGAGACCCAGTACTTC. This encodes CASSEWRLAGANQETQYF. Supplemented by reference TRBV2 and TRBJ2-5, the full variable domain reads EPEVTQTPSHQVTQMGQEVILRCVPISNHLYFYWYRQILGQKVEFLVSFYNNEISEKSEIFDDQFSVERPDGSNFTLKIRSTKLEDSAMYFCASSEWRLAGANQETQYFGPGTRLLVL.